This T cell receptor beta chain was obtained from a study of blood T cells in healthy people across ages. Using a J-beta primer mix together with a sample-barcoded 5' primer, a second PCR was run for roughly 6 to 11 cycles. TCRdb re-derived calls from the 5' RACE reads in MiXCR, one entry per CDR3 protein. The table includes approximately 830,000 distinct CDR3 sequences, around two thirds detected once. The sample holds a few counts of this clonotype. This CDR3 spans 16 amino acids. Germline V gives CDR1 MNHEY, CDR2 SMNVEV (reference sequence). The ends were cut back, 6 bases at V and 0 bases at J, with 18 bases in the middle. Investigators took about 10 milliliters of peripheral blood from every donor.

The chain combines TRBV27 with TRBJ2-7, with TRBD2 as a possible D gene (5 bases). The sequence was collected from a man aged 30 to 39 in good health. The sequencing sample was made of blood. The CDR3 region is CASSPNHGELSYEQYF. CDR3 nucleotide sequence: TGTGCCAGCAGCCCCAATCACGGGGAGCTCTCCTACGAGCAGTACTTC.